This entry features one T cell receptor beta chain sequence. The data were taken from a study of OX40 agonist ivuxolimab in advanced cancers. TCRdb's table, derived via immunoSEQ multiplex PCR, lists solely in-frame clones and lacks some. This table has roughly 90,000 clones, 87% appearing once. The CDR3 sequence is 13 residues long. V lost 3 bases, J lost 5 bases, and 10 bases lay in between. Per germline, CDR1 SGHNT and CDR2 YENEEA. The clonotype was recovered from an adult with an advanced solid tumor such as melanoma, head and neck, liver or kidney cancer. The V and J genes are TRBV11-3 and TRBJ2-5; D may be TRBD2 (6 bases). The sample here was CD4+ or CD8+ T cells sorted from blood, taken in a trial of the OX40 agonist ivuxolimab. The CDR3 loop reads CASSFSGRETQYF. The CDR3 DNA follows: TGTGCCAGCAGCTTCTCGGGGAGGGAGACCCAGTACTTC.